The T cell receptor beta chain under discussion was sequenced for a study of vaccination and CD4 T cells after COVID-19. Study-wide background: SARS-CoV-2 had been detected by nasal swab PCR in convalescent patients; about 10 were mild, one severe. Participants were given two doses of BNT162b2 or mRNA-1273 vaccine. Cultures designated as controls were supplied with a CEFX pool, an HIV-1 Nef pool, or no peptide.

Cultured CD4+ T cell DNA underwent sequencing with the Oncomine TCR Beta short-read assay. TCRdb fed the PCR reads into MiXCR, producing one record per CDR3 protein. The data hold about 17,000 distinct CDR3 sequences, with 47% observed a single time. Time point indicated: late sampling 161 to 241 days after vaccination in three convalescent patients. Treatment denoted: roughly 11-day PBMC culture with coronavirus spike peptide pools or control peptides (ViraFEST assay). As regards this clonotype: The antigen is unknown.

The CDR3 runs 12 residues. The V end was cut by 6 bases, the J end by 4 bases, with 12 bases between. Germline CDR1 DFQATT, CDR2 SNEGSKA (reference sequence). Sequenced here: CD4+ T cells from blood, cultured in vitro, sampled about 7 months after SARS-CoV-2 vaccination. The chain combines TRBV20-1 with TRBJ1-2; D is perhaps TRBD1 (6 bases). The receptor comes from a human donor who had recovered from COVID-19. CDR3 sequence (DNA): TGCAGTGCCCCGACGGACAGCTATGGCTACACCTTC. Translation: CSAPTDSYGYTF.